These 5 T cell receptor beta chains were all obtained from the same sample, sequenced in a study of CD8 T cells in ankylosing spondylitis. Whole-study findings and limits: Seven to nine highly homologous variants formed a TCR beta motif that appeared characteristic of ankylosing spondylitis blood.

The antigens of these receptors remain unknown. TCRdb ran MiXCR on the 5' RACE reads and lists one entry per CDR3 protein. The data show about 800,000 distinct CDR3 sequences, about 11% seen once. The sample was blood, either unsorted or a sorted T cell fraction (not recorded which). The receptor source for this set is a male donor with ankylosing spondylitis.

The sample holds a few counts of this clonotype. The V call is TRBV5-1, the J call TRBJ2-1; the D gene is possibly TRBD1 (5 bases). There are 15 residues in the CDR3. Germline values: CDR1 SGHRS, CDR2 YFSETQ. Trimming stripped 4 bases from V and 4 bases from J, with 15 bases between. The CDR3: CASSTSGLGYNEQFF. CDR3 coding DNA: TGCGCCAGCAGCACCTCAGGGTTAGGTTACAATGAGCAGTTCTTC.

The rearrangement joins TRBV6-1 to TRBJ2-7; 10 bases are shared with TRBD1. From germline, CDR1 is MNHNS and CDR2 SASEGT. Unmatched junction bases numbered 14, after V lost 7 bases and J lost 11 bases. The CDR3 covers 14 residues. CDR3 region: CASKNINRGTGEYF. For the CDR3, the DNA is TGTGCCAGCAAGAACATAAACCGTGGGACAGGGGAGTACTTC.

This clonotype was seen a few times. The rearrangement links TRBV9 to TRBJ2-7, with D perhaps TRBD1 (6 bases). Germline V lookup: CDR1 SGDLS, CDR2 YYNGEE. With 3 bases removed from V and 7 bases from J, the gap between germline ends came to 20 bases. There are 15 residues in the CDR3. In DNA form, the CDR3 reads TGTGCCAGCAGCGCCACAGGGACCCCAGGTGAGGAGCAGTACTTC. Its protein product is CASSATGTPGEEQYF.

The chain joins TRBV20-1 to TRBJ1-1, with a weak D call TRBD1 (5 bases). Trimming pared 3 bases from V and 1 base from J, leaving 9 bases between. The CDR3 runs to 13 residues. In germline, CDR1 is DFQATT, CDR2 SNEGSKA (reference sequence). CDR3 bases: TGCAGTGCTAGCCGGGACGAGAACACTGAAGCTTTCTTT. Protein: CSASRDENTEAFF.

This clonotype was detected only a few times. V gene TRBV4-2 combines with J gene TRBJ1-2; TRBD1 might be the D (6 bases). CDR1 and CDR2 from the germline V gene are LGHNA and YNFKEQ. V was trimmed by 0 bases and J by 8 bases, leaving 13 bases between them. The CDR3 length is 14 residues. This chain's CDR3 is CASSQEGGAVGYTF. The CDR3 DNA is TGTGCCAGCAGCCAAGAGGGGGGGGCTGTGGGCTACACCTTC.